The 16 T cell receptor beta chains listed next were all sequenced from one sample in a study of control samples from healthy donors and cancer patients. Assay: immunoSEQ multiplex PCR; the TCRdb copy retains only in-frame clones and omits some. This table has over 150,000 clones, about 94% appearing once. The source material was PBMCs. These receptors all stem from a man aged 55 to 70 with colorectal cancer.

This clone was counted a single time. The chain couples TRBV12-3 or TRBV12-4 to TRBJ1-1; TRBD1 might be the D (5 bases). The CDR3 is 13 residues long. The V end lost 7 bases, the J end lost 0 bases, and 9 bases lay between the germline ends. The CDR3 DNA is TGTGCCAGCAAGGGGCACATGAACACTGAAGCTTTCTTT. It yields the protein CASKGHMNTEAFF.

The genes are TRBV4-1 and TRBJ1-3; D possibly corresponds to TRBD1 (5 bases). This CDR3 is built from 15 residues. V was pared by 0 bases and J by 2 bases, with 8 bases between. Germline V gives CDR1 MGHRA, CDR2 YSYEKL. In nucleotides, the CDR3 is TGCGCCAGCAGCCAAGATTGGGGCACTGGAAACACCATATATTTT. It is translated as CASSQDWGTGNTIYF.

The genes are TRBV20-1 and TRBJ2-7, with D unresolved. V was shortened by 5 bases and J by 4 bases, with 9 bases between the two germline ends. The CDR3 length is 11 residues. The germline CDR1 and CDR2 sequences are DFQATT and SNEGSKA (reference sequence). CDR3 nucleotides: TGCAGTGCTCGCAGCCTATACGAGCAGTACTTC. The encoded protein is CSARSLYEQYF.

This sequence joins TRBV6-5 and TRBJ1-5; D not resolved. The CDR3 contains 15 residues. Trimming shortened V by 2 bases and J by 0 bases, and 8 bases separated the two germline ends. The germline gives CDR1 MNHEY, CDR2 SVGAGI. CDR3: CASSYNSYSNQPQHF. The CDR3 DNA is TGTGCCAGCAGTTACAACTCGTATAGCAATCAGCCCCAGCATTTT.

CDR3 amino acids: CASSSTGNGQPQHF. CDR3 DNA sequence: TGTGCCAGCAGTTCTACAGGGAATGGTCAGCCCCAGCATTTT. The rearrangement links TRBV6-5 to TRBJ1-5, with D perhaps matching TRBD1 (6 bases). CDR3 length: 14 residues. Germline CDR1 and CDR2: MNHEY and SVGAGI. Trimming cost V 4 bases and J 6 bases, with 13 bases left between them.

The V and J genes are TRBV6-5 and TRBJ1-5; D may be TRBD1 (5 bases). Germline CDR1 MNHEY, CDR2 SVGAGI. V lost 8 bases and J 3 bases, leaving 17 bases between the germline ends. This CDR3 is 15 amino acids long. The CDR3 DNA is TGTGCCAGCCGAAGGACATTCTCTAACAATCAGCCCCAGCATTTT. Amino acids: CASRRTFSNNQPQHF.

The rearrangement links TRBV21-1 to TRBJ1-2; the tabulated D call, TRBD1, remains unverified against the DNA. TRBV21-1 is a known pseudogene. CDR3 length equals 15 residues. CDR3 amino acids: CASSLKGTGGRGYTF. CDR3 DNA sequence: TGTGCCAGCAGCCTAAAAGGGACAGGGGGCCGAGGCTACACCTTC.

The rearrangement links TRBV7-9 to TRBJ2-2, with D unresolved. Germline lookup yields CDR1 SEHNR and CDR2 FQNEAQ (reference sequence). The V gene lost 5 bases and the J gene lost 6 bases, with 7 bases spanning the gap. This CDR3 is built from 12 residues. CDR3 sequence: CASSRSAGELFF. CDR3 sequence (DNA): TGTGCCAGCAGCCGGAGTGCCGGGGAGCTGTTTTTT.

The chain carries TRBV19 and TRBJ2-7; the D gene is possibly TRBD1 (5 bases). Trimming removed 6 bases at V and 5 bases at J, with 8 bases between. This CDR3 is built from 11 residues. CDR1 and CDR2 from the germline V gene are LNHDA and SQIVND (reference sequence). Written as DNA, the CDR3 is TGTGCCAGTAGCGGACACAACGAGCAGTACTTC. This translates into CASSGHNEQYF.

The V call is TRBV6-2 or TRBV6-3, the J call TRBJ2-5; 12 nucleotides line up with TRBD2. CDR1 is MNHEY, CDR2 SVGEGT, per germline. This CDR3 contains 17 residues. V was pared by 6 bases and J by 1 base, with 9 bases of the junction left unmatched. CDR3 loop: CASSPNSSGGGQETQYF. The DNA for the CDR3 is TGTGCCAGCAGCCCTAATTCTAGCGGGGGGGGCCAAGAGACCCAGTACTTC.

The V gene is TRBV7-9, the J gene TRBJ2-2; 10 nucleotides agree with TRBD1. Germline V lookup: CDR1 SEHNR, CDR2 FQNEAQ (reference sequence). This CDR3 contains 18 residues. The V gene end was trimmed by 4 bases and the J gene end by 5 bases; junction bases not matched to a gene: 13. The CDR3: CASSSPGDRGRLTGELFF. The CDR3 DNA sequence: TGTGCCAGCAGCTCCCCCGGTGACAGGGGGCGCCTTACCGGGGAGCTGTTTTTT.

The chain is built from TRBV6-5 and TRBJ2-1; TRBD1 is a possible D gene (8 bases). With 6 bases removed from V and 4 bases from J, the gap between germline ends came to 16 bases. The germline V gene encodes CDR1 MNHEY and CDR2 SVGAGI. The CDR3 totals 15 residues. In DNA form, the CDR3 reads TGTGCCAGCAGCATTACAGGGGGGGAGTACAATGAGCAGTTCTTC. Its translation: CASSITGGEYNEQFF.

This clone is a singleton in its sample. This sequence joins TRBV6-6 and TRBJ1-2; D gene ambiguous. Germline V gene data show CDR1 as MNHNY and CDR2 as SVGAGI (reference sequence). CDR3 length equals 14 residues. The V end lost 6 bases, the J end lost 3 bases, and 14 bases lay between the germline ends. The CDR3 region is CASSSRLTYYGYTF. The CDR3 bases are TGTGCCAGCAGCTCTAGACTGACCTACTATGGCTACACCTTC.

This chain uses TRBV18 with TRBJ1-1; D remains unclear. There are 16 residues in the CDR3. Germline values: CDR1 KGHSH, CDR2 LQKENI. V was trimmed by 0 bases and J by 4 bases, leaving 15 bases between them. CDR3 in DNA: TGTGCCAGCTCACCACCGGCCGTCTCGAGTGGCACTGAAGCTTTCTTT. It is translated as CASSPPAVSSGTEAFF.

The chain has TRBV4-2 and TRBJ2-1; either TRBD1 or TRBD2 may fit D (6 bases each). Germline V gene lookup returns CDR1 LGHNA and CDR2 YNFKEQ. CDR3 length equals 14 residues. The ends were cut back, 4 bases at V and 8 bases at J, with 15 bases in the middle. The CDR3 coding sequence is TGTGCCAGCAGCCGGGCGGGACCAGGGGATGAGCAGTTCTTC. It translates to CASSRAGPGDEQFF.

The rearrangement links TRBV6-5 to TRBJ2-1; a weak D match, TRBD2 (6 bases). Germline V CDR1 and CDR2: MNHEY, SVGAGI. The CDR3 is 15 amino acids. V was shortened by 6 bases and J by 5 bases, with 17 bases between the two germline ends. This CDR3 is CASRRDSFVNNEQFF. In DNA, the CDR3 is TGTGCCAGCAGGCGGGACTCCTTCGTAAACAATGAGCAGTTCTTC.